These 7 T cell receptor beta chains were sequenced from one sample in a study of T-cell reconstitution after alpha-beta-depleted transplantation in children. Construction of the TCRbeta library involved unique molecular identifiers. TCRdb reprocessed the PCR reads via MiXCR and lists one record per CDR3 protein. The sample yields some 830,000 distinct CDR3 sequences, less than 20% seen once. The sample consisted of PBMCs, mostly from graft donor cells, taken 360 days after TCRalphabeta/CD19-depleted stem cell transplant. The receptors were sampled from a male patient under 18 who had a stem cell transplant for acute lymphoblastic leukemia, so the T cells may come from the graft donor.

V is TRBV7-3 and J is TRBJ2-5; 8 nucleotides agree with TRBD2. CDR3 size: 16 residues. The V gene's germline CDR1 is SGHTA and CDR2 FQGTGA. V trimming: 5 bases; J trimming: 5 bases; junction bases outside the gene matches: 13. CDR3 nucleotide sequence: TGTGCCAGCAGCCCCCCGACTAGCGATAAGCGGGAGACCCAGTACTTC. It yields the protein CASSPPTSDKRETQYF.

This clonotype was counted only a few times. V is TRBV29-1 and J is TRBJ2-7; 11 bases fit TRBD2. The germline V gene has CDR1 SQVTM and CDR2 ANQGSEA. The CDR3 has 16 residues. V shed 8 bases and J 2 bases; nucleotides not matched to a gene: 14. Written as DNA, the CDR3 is TGCAGCACCCGAGGGGAAGTGACTAGCGGGACCTACGAGCAGTACTTC. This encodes CSTRGEVTSGTYEQYF.

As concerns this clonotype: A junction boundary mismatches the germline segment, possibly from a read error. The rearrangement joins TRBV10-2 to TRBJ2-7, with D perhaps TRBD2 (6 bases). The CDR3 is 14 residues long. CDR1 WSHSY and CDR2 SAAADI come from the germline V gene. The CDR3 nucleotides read TGCGCCAGCAGTGACGGGAGTCAACCCTACGGGCAGTACTTC. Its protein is CASSDGSQPYGQYF.

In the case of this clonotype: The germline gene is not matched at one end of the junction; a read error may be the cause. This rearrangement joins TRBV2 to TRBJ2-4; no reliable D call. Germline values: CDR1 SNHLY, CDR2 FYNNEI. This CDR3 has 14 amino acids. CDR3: CASREGLAKNIQYF. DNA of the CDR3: TGTGCCAGCAGGGAAGGGCTAGCCAAAAACATTCAGTACTTC.

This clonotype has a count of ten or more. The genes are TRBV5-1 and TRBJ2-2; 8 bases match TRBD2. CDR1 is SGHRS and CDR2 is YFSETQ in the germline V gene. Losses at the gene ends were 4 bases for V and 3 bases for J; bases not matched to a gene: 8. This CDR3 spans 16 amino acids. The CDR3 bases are TGCGCCAGCAGCCCCCGGGGAGCGGGAGACACCGGGGAGCTGTTTTTT. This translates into CASSPRGAGDTGELFF.

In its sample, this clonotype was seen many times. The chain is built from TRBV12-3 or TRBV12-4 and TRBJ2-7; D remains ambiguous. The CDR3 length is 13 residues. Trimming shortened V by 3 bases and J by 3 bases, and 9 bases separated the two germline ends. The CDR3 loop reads CASSFRWDYEQYF. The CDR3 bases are TGTGCCAGCAGTTTTCGTTGGGACTACGAGCAGTACTTC.

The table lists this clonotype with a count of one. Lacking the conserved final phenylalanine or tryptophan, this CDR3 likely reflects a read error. CDR3 sequence reads: CASSSRTNTEAFC. CDR3 in DNA: TGTGCCAGCAGCTCCCGGACCAACACTGAAGCTTTCTGT. The genes are TRBV7-9 and TRBJ1-1; no clear D. Trimming removed 4 bases at V and 2 bases at J, with 8 bases between. Germline CDR1 SEHNR, CDR2 FQNEAQ (reference sequence). This CDR3 region has 13 residues.